Presented here are 20 T cell receptor beta chains from one specimen sequenced in a study of CD8+ T cells in alopecia areata. Sequencing used cDNA as its template, made by extracting RNA and reverse transcribing it. Sequenced by immunoSEQ multiplex PCR; TCRdb stores in-frame clones only, minus some. The repertoire includes over 100,000 clones, around 49% of them detected once, and around 20% sits in the top ten. Sequences were derived from CD8+ T cells sorted from blood, sampled at week 0. The receptor source for this set is a human donor with alopecia areata.

This clone has just a few counts. V gene TRBV29-1 combines with J gene TRBJ2-5; 9 bases align to TRBD2. Germline CDR1 reads SQVTM; CDR2 reads ANQGSEA. This CDR3 has 15 residues. Trimming cost V 8 bases and J 4 bases; bases outside gene matches: 14. CDR3 sequence reads: CSLYRVASGVETQYF. The CDR3 DNA reads TGCAGCCTCTACCGGGTGGCTAGCGGGGTAGAGACCCAGTACTTC.

This clone was found a few times. The genes are TRBV13 and TRBJ1-3; D not resolved. This CDR3 spans 13 amino acids. Germline values: CDR1 PRHDT, CDR2 FYEKMQ (reference sequence). Trimming removed 3 bases at V and 8 bases at J, with 11 bases between. The CDR3 is CASSFRTGDTIYF. For the CDR3, the DNA is TGTGCCAGCAGCTTCAGGACCGGCGACACCATATATTTT.

This clone was seen more than once but under ten times. The J gene is TRBJ1-2, the V gene TRBV7-9, with a tentative D call TRBD1 (5 bases). V was shortened by 4 bases and J by 4 bases, with 13 bases between the two germline ends. Germline CDR1 SEHNR, CDR2 FQNEAQ (reference sequence). The CDR3 length is 14 residues. CDR3 amino acids: CASSSLMGVYGYTF. The CDR3 coding sequence is TGTGCCAGCAGCTCCCTTATGGGGGTCTATGGCTACACCTTC. The full variable domain, rest sourced from reference TRBV7-9 and TRBJ1-2, is DTGVSQNPRHKITKRGQNVTFRCDPISEHNRLYWYRQTLGQGPEFLTYFQNEAQLEKSRLLSDRFSAERPKGSFSTLEIQRTEQGDSAMYLCASSSLMGVYGYTFGSGTRLTVV.

V gene TRBV5-6 combines with J gene TRBJ1-1; no reliable D call. Per the germline V gene, CDR1 is SGHDT and CDR2 is YYEEEE. Trimming removed 0 bases at V and 0 bases at J, with 9 bases between. The CDR3 covers 15 residues. Here the CDR3 DNA reads TGTGCCAGCAGCTTGGGTTTTGGATTGAACACTGAAGCTTTCTTT. Translating gives CASSLGFGLNTEAFF.

The chain combines TRBV5-6 with TRBJ2-7, with 8 bases matching TRBD1. J was trimmed by 3 bases and V by 3 bases; bases with no gene match: 8. CDR3 length: 15 residues. CDR1 is SGHDT and CDR2 is YYEEEE in the germline V gene. CDR3 protein: CASSSTGGRFYEQYF. The CDR3 DNA follows: TGTGCCAGCAGCTCCACAGGGGGTCGTTTCTACGAGCAGTACTTC. Full variable domain (remainder filled in from reference TRBV5-6 and TRBJ2-7): DAGVTQSPTHLIKTRGQQVTLRCSPKSGHDTVSWYQQALGQGPQFIFQYYEEEERQRGNFPDRFSGHQFPNYSSELNVNALLLGDSALYLCASSSTGGRFYEQYFGPGTRLTVT.

This clone was found a few times. V usage is TRBV29-1 and J usage is TRBJ2-1; 11 bases agree with TRBD1. The germline CDR1 and CDR2 sequences are SQVTM and ANQGSEA. The CDR3 runs 15 residues. V dropped 3 bases and J dropped 4; count of bases not matched to a gene: 5. CDR3 residues: CSVDRTGGGYNEQFF. The CDR3 nucleotides read TGCAGCGTTGACCGGACAGGGGGCGGGTACAATGAGCAGTTCTTC.

CDR3 sequence: CASSLVGQGSYEQYF. The CDR3 DNA reads as TGTGCCAGCAGCCTCGTGGGACAGGGATCCTACGAGCAGTACTTC. V and J are TRBV5-4 and TRBJ2-7, with 9 bases identical to TRBD1. Germline CDR1 and CDR2: SGHNT and YYREEE (reference sequence). Trimming removed 4 bases from V and 1 base from J; junction bases left unmatched: 6. This CDR3 spans 15 amino acids. Full variable domain (outside the CDR3, taken from reference TRBV5-4 and TRBJ2-7): ETGVTQSPTHLIKTRGQQVTLRCSSQSGHNTVSWYQQALGQGPQFIFQYYREEENGRGNFPPRFSGLQFPNYSSELNVNALELDDSALYLCASSLVGQGSYEQYFGPGTRLTVT.

This clone has a handful of counts. The chain is built from TRBV7-9 and TRBJ2-1; TRBD2 matches at 9 bases. This CDR3 region has 11 residues. Germline loops: CDR1 SEHNR, CDR2 FQNEAQ (reference sequence). V lost 7 bases to trimming and J lost 14 bases; unmatched junction nucleotides: 6. The DNA of the CDR3 is TGTGCCAGCACGCGGGAGGGGCCTAAGTTCTTC. This translates into CASTREGPKFF.

The V gene is TRBV5-6, the J gene TRBJ1-1; D unresolved. Germline lookup yields CDR1 SGHDT and CDR2 YYEEEE. Trimming left V 4 bases short and J 5 bases short, with 9 bases between. The CDR3 extends over 12 amino acids. CDR3 protein: CASSPLGTEAFF. DNA of the CDR3: TGTGCCAGCAGCCCTCTGGGGACTGAAGCTTTCTTT.

This clone is medium-sized within its sample. The chain couples TRBV6-6 to TRBJ1-1; D is uncertain. Germline CDR1 reads MNHNY; CDR2 reads SVGAGI (reference sequence). CDR3 size: 13 residues. Trimming removed 6 bases at V and 1 base at J, with 9 bases between. In DNA, the CDR3 is TGTGCCAGCAGCTATGACGGGAACACTGAAGCTTTCTTT. This codes for CASSYDGNTEAFF.

In this sample, this clone turned up a few times. The chain recombines TRBV29-1 with TRBJ2-5; TRBD1 agrees at 7 bases. V dropped 7 bases and J dropped 5; count of bases not matched to a gene: 7. The length of the CDR3 is 12 residues. CDR1 and CDR2 (germline): SQVTM, ANQGSEA. Here the CDR3 reads CSALGTDETQYF. In DNA form, the CDR3 reads TGCAGCGCTCTTGGGACAGACGAGACCCAGTACTTC.

This chain connects TRBV27 to TRBJ2-5, with 11 bases aligning to TRBD2. The CDR3 has 16 amino acids. Per the germline V gene, CDR1 is MNHEY and CDR2 is SMNVEV (reference sequence). J was trimmed by 5 bases and V by 3 bases; bases with no gene match: 8. In nucleotides, the CDR3 is TGTGCCAGCAGTTTCGGACTAGCGGGTTCGAGGGAGACCCAGTACTTC. It encodes CASSFGLAGSRETQYF.

The rearrangement links TRBV30 to TRBJ1-1; 7 bases agree with TRBD1. J was trimmed by 6 bases and V by 7 bases; bases with no gene match: 11. The CDR3 runs 13 residues. The germline V gene has CDR1 GTSNPN and CDR2 SVGIG (reference sequence). The chain's CDR3 is CASGLMTGSEAFF. The CDR3 nucleotides read TGTGCCTCCGGATTAATGACAGGGTCTGAAGCTTTCTTT.

V usage is TRBV30 and J usage is TRBJ1-6; a possible D gene is TRBD1 (6 bases). The V and J ends lost 4 bases and 0 bases respectively, with 10 bases between them. The CDR3 is 15 residues long. Germline CDR1 is GTSNPN and CDR2 is SVGIG (reference sequence). The CDR3 sequence: CAWKRGSSYNSPLHF. The CDR3 coding sequence is TGTGCCTGGAAGAGGGGGAGCTCCTATAATTCACCCCTCCACTTT.

The J gene is TRBJ2-2, the V gene TRBV29-1; D tentatively fits TRBD1 or TRBD2 (5 bases each). V lost 6 bases and J lost 6, with 11 bases in between. Germline CDR1 and CDR2: SQVTM and ANQGSEA. This CDR3 contains 12 residues. CDR3 DNA: TGCAGCGTGGGGGACGTTCCCGGGGAGCTGTTTTTT. It codes for CSVGDVPGELFF.

This clone has only one observation. The gene calls are TRBV30 and TRBJ1-6, with no clear D. The CDR3 loop spans 12 amino acids. In germline, CDR1 is GTSNPN, CDR2 SVGIG (reference sequence). With 3 bases removed from V and 9 bases from J, the gap between germline ends came to 9 bases. The CDR3 nucleotides are TGTGCCTGGAGCCCCGACGCTTCACCCCTCCACTTT. Protein sequence: CAWSPDASPLHF.

The rearrangement joins TRBV29-1 to TRBJ2-3; TRBD1 aligns across 9 bases. This CDR3 is 14 amino acids long. Trimming cost V 5 bases and J 0 bases; bases outside gene matches: 3. Germline CDR1 and CDR2: SQVTM and ANQGSEA. CDR3 in amino acids: CSVPTGGSTDTQYF. Here the CDR3 DNA reads TGCAGCGTTCCGACAGGGGGGAGCACAGATACGCAGTATTTT.

The table lists this clone with a few counts. This chain connects TRBV9 to TRBJ2-1, with D possibly being TRBD2 (5 bases). V was trimmed by 0 bases and J by 5 bases, leaving 9 bases between them. Germline-derived CDR1 and CDR2 are SGDLS and YYNGEE. CDR3 length equals 14 residues. CDR3 amino acids: CASSVDGENNEQFF. The CDR3 DNA sequence: TGTGCCAGCAGCGTAGACGGGGAGAACAATGAGCAGTTCTTC.

The chain uses TRBV29-1 and TRBJ2-5; D remains unclear. V dropped 2 bases and J dropped 5 bases, with 3 bases sitting between them. Germline values: CDR1 SQVTM, CDR2 ANQGSEA. The length of the CDR3 is 10 residues. In DNA form, the CDR3 reads TGCAGCGTTGAATGGGAGACCCAGTACTTC. Protein product: CSVEWETQYF.

The chain combines TRBV25-1 with TRBJ2-2, with D hard to call. The CDR3 sequence is 14 residues long. Germline lookup yields CDR1 MGHDK and CDR2 SYGVNS. The germline V and J ends were trimmed by 1 base and 2 bases, with 5 bases remaining between them. In nucleotides, the CDR3 is TGTGCCAGCAGTGAATTGGGAAACACCGGGGAGCTGTTTTTT. This translates into CASSELGNTGELFF. The entire variable domain, with the rest obtained from reference TRBV25-1 and TRBJ2-2, is as follows: EADIYQTPRYLVIGTGKKITLECSQTMGHDKMYWYQQDPGMELHLIHYSYGVNSTEKGDLSSESTVSRIRTEHFPLTLESARPSHTSQYLCASSELGNTGELFFGEGSRLTVL.